Listed below are T cell receptor beta chains from one sample, sequenced in a study of vaccination and CD4 T cells after COVID-19. TCRdb redid the calling of the PCR reads with MiXCR, one entry per CDR3 protein. The table records around 27,000 distinct CDR3 sequences, 28% of them present only once. These receptors have no identified antigens. Specimen: CD4+ T cells from blood, cultured in vitro, collected about 7 months after SARS-CoV-2 vaccination. The origin of the receptors is a human donor who had recovered from COVID-19. Both conserved end residues are part of each CDR3. A D gene is named only where the DNA matches it firmly. Rows may omit the clone size; those that give it use once, few, many or a size class.

clone size: few
D gene: -
J gene: TRBJ1-5
V gene: TRBV6-4
CDR3 protein: CASSDSNRDANNQPQHF
CDR3 DNA: TGTGCCAGCAGTGACTCGAATAGGGACGCGAACAATCAGCCCCAGCATTTT

clone size: -
D gene: -
J gene: TRBJ2-7
V gene: TRBV28
CDR3 protein: CASSFRPVVSVRIHEQYF
CDR3 DNA: TGTGCCAGCAGTTTTCGCCCGGTGGTCTCCGTACGTATTCACGAGCAGTACTTC

clone size: -
D gene: -
J gene: TRBJ1-5
V gene: TRBV28
CDR3 protein: CASSLIVSNQPQHF
CDR3 DNA: TGTGCCAGCAGTTTAATCGTAAGCAATCAGCCCCAGCATTTT

clone size: -
D gene: TRBD2
J gene: TRBJ2-1
V gene: TRBV28
CDR3 protein: CASSLQRGYNEQFF
CDR3 DNA: TGTGCCAGCAGTTTACAGCGGGGATACAATGAGCAGTTCTTC

clone size: -
D gene: -
J gene: TRBJ1-1
V gene: TRBV10-3
CDR3 protein: CAISESERRPFF
CDR3 DNA: TGTGCCATCAGTGAGTCCGAGAGGAGGCCTTTCTTT

clone size: -
D gene: -
J gene: TRBJ2-5
V gene: TRBV24-1
CDR3 protein: CATSDPTGDETQYF
CDR3 DNA: TGTGCCACCAGTGACCCGACAGGCGACGAGACCCAGTACTTC

clone size: few
D gene: -
J gene: TRBJ2-1
V gene: TRBV7-2
CDR3 protein: CASSPGGWSYNEQFF
CDR3 DNA: TGTGCCAGCAGCCCAGGTGGTTGGTCCTACAATGAGCAGTTCTTC

clone size: -
D gene: -
J gene: TRBJ2-3
V gene: TRBV7-9
CDR3 protein: CASSLRWGNTDTQYF
CDR3 DNA: TGTGCCAGCAGTTTAAGATGGGGGAATACAGATACGCAGTATTTT

clone size: few
D gene: -
J gene: TRBJ1-6
V gene: TRBV18
CDR3 protein: CASSPPLYHSQGGSPLHF
CDR3 DNA: TGTGCCAGCTCACCACCCCTGTATCACAGCCAAGGGGGTTCACCCCTCCACTTT

clone size: -
D gene: -
J gene: TRBJ2-3
V gene: TRBV15
CDR3 protein: CATSRDPGHRRTTQYF
CDR3 DNA: TGTGCCACCAGCAGAGACCCGGGACATCGACGTACTACGCAGTATTTT

clone size: medium-sized
D gene: TRBD1
J gene: TRBJ1-6
V gene: TRBV7-6
CDR3 protein: CASSSRPGGNSPLHF
CDR3 DNA: TGTGCCAGCAGCTCCCGGCCAGGGGGTAATTCACCCCTCCACTTT

clone size: -
D gene: TRBD2
J gene: TRBJ2-1
V gene: TRBV20-1
CDR3 protein: CSARVSGLAGDEQFF
CDR3 DNA: TGCAGTGCTAGAGTGTCAGGGCTAGCGGGTGATGAGCAGTTCTTC

clone size: few
D gene: -
J gene: TRBJ2-3
V gene: TRBV7-9
CDR3 protein: CASSYLATSRDTQYF
CDR3 DNA: TGTGCCAGCAGCTACCTAGCTACCTCAAGGGATACGCAGTATTTT

clone size: few
D gene: -
J gene: TRBJ2-5
V gene: TRBV6-1
CDR3 protein: CASIQGGETQYF
CDR3 DNA: TGTGCCAGCATCCAAGGGGGAGAGACCCAGTACTTC

clone size: few
D gene: -
J gene: TRBJ2-3
V gene: TRBV27
CDR3 protein: CASRWGPDTQYF
CDR3 DNA: TGTGCCAGCAGATGGGGCCCAGATACGCAGTATTTT

clone size: few
D gene: TRBD2
J gene: TRBJ2-5
V gene: TRBV20-1
CDR3 protein: CSARDLGLAGTQYF
CDR3 DNA: TGCAGTGCTAGAGACCTTGGACTAGCGGGGACCCAGTACTTC

clone size: -
D gene: -
J gene: TRBJ2-7
V gene: TRBV5-6
CDR3 protein: CASSRGLRGYEQYF
CDR3 DNA: TGTGCCAGCAGTCGGGGGCTTCGAGGCTACGAGCAGTACTTC

clone size: -
D gene: -
J gene: TRBJ1-5
V gene: TRBV2
CDR3 protein: CASTEGLTSNQPQHF
CDR3 DNA: TGTGCCAGCACCGAGGGGCTTACTAGCAATCAGCCCCAGCATTTT

clone size: few
D gene: -
J gene: TRBJ2-5
V gene: TRBV28
CDR3 protein: CASSVVMTGRETQYF
CDR3 DNA: TGTGCCAGCAGTGTGGTAATGACAGGGAGGGAGACCCAGTACTTC

clone size: -
D gene: TRBD1
J gene: TRBJ2-5
V gene: TRBV28
CDR3 protein: CASSRTGGRETQYF
CDR3 DNA: TGTGCCAGCAGTCGGACAGGGGGCAGGGAGACCCAGTACTTC

clone size: few
D gene: -
J gene: TRBJ2-1
V gene: TRBV27
CDR3 protein: CASSQTGKAYNEQFF
CDR3 DNA: TGTGCCAGCAGTCAAACAGGGAAAGCCTACAATGAGCAGTTCTTC

clone size: few
D gene: -
J gene: TRBJ2-1
V gene: TRBV1
CDR3 protein: CTNPNEQFF
CDR3 DNA: TGCACCAACCCCAATGAGCAGTTCTTC

clone size: few
D gene: TRBD2
J gene: TRBJ2-3
V gene: TRBV20-1
CDR3 protein: CSARYGTAASGITDTQYF
CDR3 DNA: TGCAGTGCTAGATACGGGACCGCGGCTAGCGGGATCACAGATACGCAGTATTTT

clone size: -
D gene: TRBD2
J gene: TRBJ2-6
V gene: TRBV7-2
CDR3 protein: CASSFTGTSGFSGANVLTF
CDR3 DNA: TGTGCCAGCAGCTTCACCGGGACTAGCGGTTTCTCTGGGGCCAACGTCCTGACTTTC

clone size: few
D gene: TRBD1
J gene: TRBJ1-2
V gene: TRBV20-1
CDR3 protein: CSARQGGNYGYTF
CDR3 DNA: TGCAGTGCCCGACAGGGGGGTAACTATGGCTACACCTTC

clone size: few
D gene: -
J gene: TRBJ2-1
V gene: TRBV5-4
CDR3 protein: CASSLVGMDEQFF
CDR3 DNA: TGTGCCAGCAGCTTGGTAGGTATGGATGAGCAGTTCTTC

clone size: -
D gene: -
J gene: TRBJ1-1
V gene: TRBV20-1
CDR3 protein: CSARITGFWGTEAFF
CDR3 DNA: TGCAGTGCTAGGATAACAGGTTTTTGGGGAACTGAAGCTTTCTTT

clone size: few
D gene: -
J gene: TRBJ2-3
V gene: TRBV24-1
CDR3 protein: CATSPRTFLGTPDTQYF
CDR3 DNA: TGTGCCACCAGTCCGCGAACCTTCCTTGGAACCCCAGATACGCAGTATTTT

clone size: medium-sized
D gene: TRBD1
J gene: TRBJ1-2
V gene: TRBV20-1
CDR3 protein: CSARVVAGGNYGYTF
CDR3 DNA: TGCAGTGCTAGGGTCGTTGCAGGGGGTAACTATGGCTACACCTTC

clone size: few
D gene: TRBD2
J gene: TRBJ2-7
V gene: TRBV7-9
CDR3 protein: CASSLDGLAGGCEQYF
CDR3 DNA: TGTGCCAGCAGCTTGGATGGACTAGCGGGAGGCTGCGAGCAGTACTTC

clone size: -
D gene: -
J gene: TRBJ1-5
V gene: TRBV20-1
CDR3 protein: CSARNALGYSNQPQHF
CDR3 DNA: TGCAGTGCTAGAAACGCCCTGGGTTATAGCAATCAGCCCCAGCATTTT

clone size: -
D gene: -
J gene: TRBJ2-3
V gene: TRBV15
CDR3 protein: CASKANRVSTDTQYF
CDR3 DNA: TGCGCCAGTAAAGCGAACAGGGTTAGCACAGATACGCAGTATTTT

clone size: few
D gene: -
J gene: TRBJ1-5
V gene: TRBV27
CDR3 protein: CASSFRGQPQHF
CDR3 DNA: TGTGCCAGCAGTTTCAGGGGTCAGCCCCAGCATTTT

clone size: -
D gene: TRBD1
J gene: TRBJ1-6
V gene: TRBV6-5
CDR3 protein: CASSYSRRTGAGRGGTPLHF
CDR3 DNA: TGTGCCAGCAGTTACTCCCGACGAACAGGGGCAGGGCGGGGAGGGACACCCCTCCACTTT

clone size: few
D gene: -
J gene: TRBJ2-1
V gene: TRBV6-1
CDR3 protein: CASTYRDKWDEQFF
CDR3 DNA: TGTGCCAGCACCTACAGGGACAAGTGGGATGAGCAGTTCTTC

clone size: few
D gene: -
J gene: TRBJ2-5
V gene: TRBV29-1
CDR3 protein: CSVVEWDGQETQYF
CDR3 DNA: TGCAGCGTTGTAGAGTGGGACGGGCAAGAGACCCAGTACTTC

clone size: -
D gene: TRBD2
J gene: TRBJ2-2
V gene: TRBV20-1
CDR3 protein: CSARATSGGDTGELFF
CDR3 DNA: TGCAGTGCTAGAGCGACTAGCGGCGGGGACACCGGGGAGCTGTTTTTT

clone size: few
D gene: -
J gene: TRBJ2-3
V gene: TRBV6-6
CDR3 protein: CASSYSGATDTQYF
CDR3 DNA: TGTGCCAGCAGTTACTCAGGGGCCACAGATACGCAGTATTTT

clone size: -
D gene: -
J gene: TRBJ2-3
V gene: TRBV7-2
CDR3 protein: CASSLLGRTQYF
CDR3 DNA: TGTGCCAGCAGCCTGCTTGGGCGCACGCAGTATTTT

clone size: -
D gene: TRBD1
J gene: TRBJ2-1
V gene: TRBV7-9
CDR3 protein: CASSTWTGNNEQFF
CDR3 DNA: TGTGCCAGCAGCACCTGGACAGGGAACAATGAGCAGTTCTTC

clone size: -
D gene: TRBD2
J gene: TRBJ2-1
V gene: TRBV28
CDR3 protein: CASSFLSGIYNEQFF
CDR3 DNA: TGTGCCAGCAGTTTCCTTAGCGGGATCTACAATGAGCAGTTCTTC

clone size: once
D gene: TRBD1
J gene: TRBJ2-7
V gene: TRBV24-1
CDR3 protein: CATSDWWDRDFEQYF
CDR3 DNA: TGTGCCACCAGTGATTGGTGGGACAGGGACTTCGAGCAGTACTTC

clone size: -
D gene: TRBD1
J gene: TRBJ1-5
V gene: TRBV19
CDR3 protein: CASSTTGTGAINQPQHF
CDR3 DNA: TGTGCCAGTAGTACCACCGGGACAGGGGCGATTAATCAGCCCCAGCATTTT

clone size: few
D gene: TRBD1
J gene: TRBJ2-1
V gene: TRBV20-1
CDR3 protein: CSAPTRDRNINEQFF
CDR3 DNA: TGCAGTGCCCCGACCCGGGACAGGAATATCAATGAGCAGTTCTTC

clone size: -
D gene: TRBD2
J gene: TRBJ2-7
V gene: TRBV29-1
CDR3 protein: CSARTSGDYEQYF
CDR3 DNA: TGCAGCGCTCGGACTAGCGGAGACTACGAGCAGTACTTC

clone size: -
D gene: TRBD1
J gene: TRBJ2-7
V gene: TRBV7-6
CDR3 protein: CASSLQGQGYEQYF
CDR3 DNA: TGTGCCAGCAGCTTACAAGGACAGGGCTACGAGCAGTACTTC

clone size: few
D gene: -
J gene: TRBJ1-6
V gene: TRBV6-1
CDR3 protein: CASSEGRPNGNSPLHF
CDR3 DNA: TGTGCCAGCAGTGAAGGCAGGCCTAACGGGAATTCACCCCTCCACTTT

clone size: few
D gene: -
J gene: TRBJ1-6
V gene: TRBV10-3
CDR3 protein: CATTRTDNSPLHF
CDR3 DNA: TGTGCCACTACCCGGACAGACAATTCACCCCTCCACTTT

clone size: -
D gene: -
J gene: TRBJ2-1
V gene: TRBV29-1
CDR3 protein: CSVEGGTEGGFF
CDR3 DNA: TGCAGCGTTGAAGGTGGGACGGAGGGGGGGTTCTTC

clone size: -
D gene: -
J gene: TRBJ2-1
V gene: TRBV27
CDR3 protein: CATRTTNYNEQFF
CDR3 DNA: TGTGCCACTAGGACTACGAACTACAATGAGCAGTTCTTC